This TCR beta chain was captured in a study of T cell repertoires in cytomegalovirus infection. TCRdb reprocessed the reads via MiXCR and lists one record per CDR3 protein. Found here are around 430,000 distinct CDR3 sequences, roughly 43% of them singletons; the top ten hold approximately 40%. Germline V gives CDR1 MNHEY, CDR2 SVGEGT. With 6 bases removed from V and 10 bases from J, the gap between germline ends came to 12 bases. There are 11 residues in the CDR3. This clonotype occurred once. Antigen specificity is unknown. This TCR derives from a human donor in good health (CMV status not recorded). Some clones in this sample may be carry-over from other donors' samples. V is TRBV6-2 or TRBV6-3 and J is TRBJ1-1; D not resolved. Sequencing was performed on cultured PBMCs, taken from culture after CMV antigen stimulation. The CDR3 coding sequence is TGTGCCAGCAGCCGAGAAAGGGCAGCTTTCTTT. It specifies CASSRERAAFF.